The clone carrying this T cell receptor beta chain was observed once. Its target is unknown. This table comes from immunoSEQ multiplex PCR, and its TCRdb copy is limited to in-frame clones, with some not included. The data contain under 20,000 clones, just under 75% of them seen just once; the ten biggest clones take up under 25%. CD4+ T cells from unexposed donors were obtained before the COVID-19 pandemic (2011-2018). Isolation of CD4+ T cells took place after 10 days in culture. As cell numbers allowed, unexposed-donor CD4+ T cells faced SARS-CoV-2 S/N and four cold-coronavirus spikes. On days 3 and 7, cultures got half fresh IL-2 medium. These data are taken from a study of CD4 T cells in relation to SARS-CoV-2 and coronaviruses. Study information: PBMCs were cultured with antigen for roughly 11 days before TCR beta sequencing.

This CDR3 is built from 14 residues. The V gene end was trimmed by 3 bases and the J gene end by 4 bases; junction bases not matched to a gene: 6. Per the germline V gene, CDR1 is SGDLS and CDR2 is YYNGEE. The receptor was derived from a human donor in good health. The chain combines TRBV9 with TRBJ1-2; 7 bases map to TRBD1. Material for sequencing was CD4+ T cells from PBMCs, cultured in vitro. CDR3: CASSARQGFYGYTF. The CDR3 nucleotides are TGTGCCAGCAGCGCTCGACAGGGCTTCTATGGCTACACCTTC.